These T cell receptor beta chains were read from a single sample in a study of blood T cells in healthy people across ages. TCRdb processed the 5' RACE reads anew with MiXCR; each CDR3 protein has one entry. The sample has hundreds of thousands of distinct CDR3 sequences; around half are singletons. The sample taken for sequencing was blood. These receptors all come from an elderly man in good health. CDR3s include the opening cysteine and the closing phenylalanine or tryptophan. A D gene is named only where the DNA matches it firmly. Not all rows give a size; the values are once, few, many and, for expanded clones, a class.

J gene: TRBJ2-2
V gene: TRBV29-1
clone size: -
D gene: -
CDR3 DNA: TGCAGCGTTCGCCGGGAAAACCGCCCCACCGGGGAGCTGTTTTTT
CDR3 protein: CSVRRENRPTGELFF

J gene: TRBJ2-7
V gene: TRBV4-1
clone size: -
D gene: -
CDR3 DNA: TGCGCCAGCAGCCAAGACCCAGAAGAAACCTACGAGCAGTACTTC
CDR3 protein: CASSQDPEETYEQYF

J gene: TRBJ1-2
V gene: TRBV6-5
clone size: few
D gene: TRBD1
CDR3 DNA: TGTGCCAGCTCACTTTCAACAGGGGGCAGGAACTATGGCTACACCTTC
CDR3 protein: CASSLSTGGRNYGYTF

J gene: TRBJ2-1
V gene: TRBV20-1
clone size: -
D gene: -
CDR3 DNA: TGCAGTGCTAGCCTCCCTCGAGCCGGCTACAATGAGCAGTTCTTC
CDR3 protein: CSASLPRAGYNEQFF

J gene: TRBJ1-2
V gene: TRBV5-1
clone size: -
D gene: TRBD1
CDR3 DNA: TGCGCCAGCAGGAGCGGACAGGGAAACTATGGCTACACCTTC
CDR3 protein: CASRSGQGNYGYTF

J gene: TRBJ2-7
V gene: TRBV20-1
clone size: few
D gene: TRBD2
CDR3 DNA: TGCAGTGCTAGAGATCAGGGCGGGAGGCGCCTCTACGAGCAGTACTTC
CDR3 protein: CSARDQGGRRLYEQYF

J gene: TRBJ1-4
V gene: TRBV7-9
clone size: -
D gene: -
CDR3 DNA: TGTGCCAGCAGCCGAACGGGGGTTGGAACTAATGAAAAACTGTTTTTT
CDR3 protein: CASSRTGVGTNEKLFF

J gene: TRBJ2-2
V gene: TRBV29-1
clone size: -
D gene: -
CDR3 DNA: TGCAGCGTTCAGGCCGGGGCCACGAGCACCGGGGAGCTGTTTTTT
CDR3 protein: CSVQAGATSTGELFF

J gene: TRBJ2-7
V gene: TRBV7-2
clone size: -
D gene: -
CDR3 DNA: TGTGCCAGCAGCACAGGGTGGTACGAGCAGTACTTC
CDR3 protein: CASSTGWYEQYF

J gene: TRBJ2-1
V gene: TRBV18
clone size: -
D gene: -
CDR3 DNA: TGTGCCAGCTCACCCGACACCGTCAATGAGCAGTTCTTC
CDR3 protein: CASSPDTVNEQFF

J gene: TRBJ2-1
V gene: TRBV20-1
clone size: -
D gene: -
CDR3 DNA: TGCAGTGCTAGAAGGGGAGCGCCCTACAATGAGCAGTTCTTC
CDR3 protein: CSARRGAPYNEQFF